Below are 17 T cell receptor beta chains sequenced from a single sample in a study of PD-L1 blockade in urothelial cancer. The assay was immunoSEQ multiplex PCR, and TCRdb's table has in-frame clones only and misses some. This sample has some 97,000 clones; roughly nine tenths occur once, and the top ten carry 0.85% to 1%. This specimen consisted of PBMCs, obtained around atezolizumab (anti-PD-L1) treatment. The receptor source for this set is an elderly woman with urothelial cancer.

CDR3 region: CASSPQAGELFF. In nucleotides, the CDR3 is TGTGCCAGCTCACCACAAGCGGGGGAGCTGTTTTTT. The chain joins TRBV18 to TRBJ2-2; D gene ambiguous. This CDR3 is built from 12 residues. The germline gives CDR1 KGHSH, CDR2 LQKENI. V was shortened by 1 base and J by 8 bases, with 5 bases between the two germline ends.

The chain uses TRBV30 and TRBJ1-1; tentatively, D is TRBD1 (6 bases). The CDR3 has 12 residues. Looked up from germline, CDR1 is GTSNPN and CDR2 is SVGIG (reference sequence). Trimming pared 0 bases from V and 5 bases from J, leaving 7 bases between. Here the CDR3 reads CAWSVQGTEAFF. The CDR3 DNA is TGTGCCTGGAGTGTACAGGGTACTGAAGCTTTCTTT.

This clone was observed a single time. DNA of the CDR3: TGTGCCAGCAGGTTGACAGGGGATCAAAAACTGTTTTTT. Residues: CASRLTGDQKLFF. This chain uses TRBV7-8 with TRBJ1-4; TRBD1 matches 8 bases. This CDR3 region has 13 residues. CDR1 is SGHVS and CDR2 is FQNEAQ in the germline V gene. V gave up 6 bases and J gave up 9 bases; unmatched junction bases: 6.

V gene TRBV7-9 combines with J gene TRBJ1-1; TRBD1 might be the D (6 bases). Germline V gene data show CDR1 as SEHNR and CDR2 as FQNEAQ (reference sequence). The CDR3 runs to 15 residues. V was shortened by 3 bases and J by 1 base, with 12 bases between the two germline ends. In nucleotides, the CDR3 is TGTGCCAGCAGCTTGACGACAGGCCCGAACACTGAAGCTTTCTTT. Amino acids: CASSLTTGPNTEAFF.

The V call is TRBV6-5, the J call TRBJ1-2; no clear D gene. Germline V gene sequence: CDR1 MNHEY, CDR2 SVGAGI. V lost 5 bases to trimming and J lost 6 bases, with 10 bases between them. The length of the CDR3 is 12 residues. CDR3 protein: CASSAYRDGYTF. DNA of the CDR3: TGTGCCAGCAGTGCTTACAGAGATGGCTACACCTTC.

This rearrangement joins TRBV19 to TRBJ2-2; TRBD1 aligns across 7 bases. The ends lost 6 bases at V and 0 bases at J; junction bases unmatched: 4. Germline V gene data show CDR1 as LNHDA and CDR2 as SQIVND (reference sequence). CDR3 length equals 15 residues. CDR3 sequence: CASRLTGSNTGELFF. CDR3 coding DNA: TGTGCCAGTAGACTGACAGGGTCGAACACCGGGGAGCTGTTTTTT.

The V and J genes are TRBV18 and TRBJ1-1; 7 bases are shared with TRBD1. CDR3 length: 16 amino acids. The trim removed 1 base at V and 0 bases at J, leaving 5 bases unmatched. Germline-derived CDR1 and CDR2 are KGHSH and LQKENI. CDR3 sequence (DNA): TGTGCCAGCTCACCACGTCAGGGGGACATGAACACTGAAGCTTTCTTT. Residues: CASSPRQGDMNTEAFF.

The chain joins TRBV15 to TRBJ2-5, with D perhaps TRBD1 (6 bases). Per the germline V gene, CDR1 is LNHNV and CDR2 is YYDKDF (reference sequence). V was cut by 3 bases and J by 5 bases, with 10 bases left in between. CDR3 length: 13 residues. The CDR3 is CATSRSGDETQYF. For the CDR3, the DNA is TGTGCCACCAGCAGGTCAGGGGACGAGACCCAGTACTTC.

The gene calls are TRBV20-1 and TRBJ2-5; 7 bases align to TRBD1. CDR3 length equals 11 residues. CDR1 and CDR2 (germline): DFQATT, SNEGSKA (reference sequence). V shed 5 bases, J shed 10 bases, and the junction held 7 bases outside the gene matches. CDR3 amino acids: CSADDRVDQYF. Written as DNA, the CDR3 is TGCAGTGCTGACGACAGGGTGGACCAGTACTTC.

The rearrangement joins TRBV28 to TRBJ1-1; no reliable D call. This CDR3 contains 14 residues. CDR1 MDHEN and CDR2 SYDVKM come from the germline V gene. The germline V and J ends were trimmed by 3 bases and 4 bases, with 12 bases remaining between them. DNA for the CDR3: TGTGCCAGCAGTTTGCCCCACCGCGGCACTGAAGCTTTCTTT. This codes for CASSLPHRGTEAFF. Looking up the rest from reference TRBV28 and TRBJ1-1 gives the full variable domain: DVKVTQSSRYLVKRTGEKVFLECVQDMDHENMFWYRQDPGLGLRLIYFSYDVKMKEKGDIPEGYSVSREKKERFSLILESASTNQTSMYLCASSLPHRGTEAFFGQGTRLTVV.

V usage is TRBV28 and J usage is TRBJ1-1; D might be TRBD1 (6 bases). The CDR3 extends over 13 amino acids. Deletions cut 1 base from V and 10 bases from J, with 13 bases between. Germline assignment: CDR1 MDHEN and CDR2 SYDVKM. CDR3 region: CASSLSGGGRAFF. In nucleotides, the CDR3 is TGTGCCAGCAGTTTATCGGGGGGCGGACGAGCTTTCTTT.

The chain has TRBV19 and TRBJ1-2; D remains unclear. CDR3 size: 15 residues. The V end lost 7 bases, the J end lost 6 bases, and 21 bases lay between the germline ends. Germline V gene lookup returns CDR1 LNHDA and CDR2 SQIVND (reference sequence). CDR3 sequence: CASTNSPGATHGYTF. The DNA for the CDR3 is TGTGCCAGTACTAACAGCCCGGGAGCAACCCATGGCTACACCTTC.

V is TRBV2 and J is TRBJ2-6, with D tentatively TRBD1 (6 bases). CDR1 and CDR2 from the germline V gene are SNHLY and FYNNEI. V was shortened by 8 bases and J by 0 bases, with 14 bases between the two germline ends. The CDR3 is 16 residues long. This CDR3 is CASLTPQGSGANVLTF. The CDR3 coding sequence is TGTGCCAGCTTGACCCCACAGGGCTCTGGGGCCAACGTCCTGACTTTC.

The gene calls are TRBV2 and TRBJ2-1, with D uncertain. The ends were cut back, 7 bases at V and 1 base at J, with 11 bases in the middle. The germline CDR1 and CDR2 sequences are SNHLY and FYNNEI. The CDR3 is made up of 14 amino acids. The CDR3 sequence: CASMERDSYNEQFF. In DNA form, the CDR3 reads TGTGCCAGCATGGAGCGAGATTCCTACAATGAGCAGTTCTTC.

V usage is TRBV6-1 and J usage is TRBJ2-3, with TRBD2 identical over 13 bases. The CDR3 consists of 16 residues. Per germline, CDR1 MNHNS and CDR2 SASEGT. The V segment lost 2 bases and the J segment 6 bases; nucleotides outside the gene matches: 5. The CDR3 spells CASSEWTSGGQDTQYF. CDR3 nucleotides: TGTGCCAGCAGTGAATGGACTAGCGGGGGCCAGGATACGCAGTATTTT.

V gene TRBV7-3 combines with J gene TRBJ1-2; D may be TRBD1 (5 bases). The V gene lost 3 bases and the J gene lost 2 bases, with 10 bases spanning the gap. This CDR3 comprises 14 residues. Germline lookup yields CDR1 SGHTA and CDR2 FQGTGA. CDR3 DNA sequence: TGTGCCAGCAGCTTTTTTGGGGGGAACTATGGCTACACCTTC. It translates to CASSFFGGNYGYTF.

The genes are TRBV7-3 and TRBJ2-3; TRBD2 matches at 9 bases. The CDR3 is made up of 14 amino acids. Germline V gene lookup returns CDR1 SGHTA and CDR2 FQGTGA. V lost 2 bases and J lost 6; bases outside the gene matches: 3. CDR3 region: CASSLGGRGDTQYF. The CDR3 DNA is TGTGCCAGCAGCTTAGGCGGGAGGGGGGATACGCAGTATTTT.